The clone carrying this TCR beta chain has just one count. Profiling relied on immunoSEQ multiplex PCR, and the TCRdb table lists in-frame clones only, not all of them. In the table there are around 330,000 clones, over 80% of which are singletons. The sample comes from a study of blood T cell repertoires in COVID-19. Germline V gene data show CDR1 as SGHTA and CDR2 as FQGNSA. Trimming shortened V by 4 bases and J by 1 base, and 10 bases separated the two germline ends. The CDR3 sequence is 14 residues long. Material for sequencing was PBMCs or T cells enriched from blood (not recorded which). This clonotype originated in a woman aged 18-29 years who had recovered from COVID-19. V gene TRBV7-2 combines with J gene TRBJ1-1, with D unresolved. The CDR3 here is CASSSTARNTEAFF. The CDR3 coding sequence is TGTGCCAGCAGCTCAACAGCTCGGAACACTGAAGCTTTCTTT.